The 18 T cell receptor beta chains below all came from one sample that was sequenced in a study of blood T cell repertoires in COVID-19. Repertoires were generated with immunoSEQ multiplex PCR, while TCRdb's copy carries only in-frame clones and drops some. The sample contains tens of thousands of clones, about 92% of which appear only once. Sequencing used peripheral blood. All receptors derive from a middle-aged man with COVID-19, enrolled during active disease.

The chain recombines TRBV5-1 with TRBJ2-2, with D possibly being TRBD1 (5 bases). The CDR3 is 15 amino acids. CDR1 SGHRS and CDR2 YFSETQ come from the germline V gene. The germline V and J ends were trimmed by 0 bases and 1 base, with 7 bases remaining between them. The CDR3 nucleotides read TGCGCCAGCAGCTTGGTCGACAGGAACACCGGGGAGCTGTTTTTT. It is translated as CASSLVDRNTGELFF.

This clone was detected a few times. The chain is built from TRBV6-5 and TRBJ1-4; 7 nucleotides match TRBD1. The CDR3 loop spans 14 amino acids. V lost 6 bases and J lost 5; bases outside the gene matches: 6. Looked up from germline, CDR1 is MNHEY and CDR2 is SVGAGI. The CDR3 protein is CASSPGTANEKLFF. CDR3 nucleotides: TGTGCCAGCAGCCCCGGGACAGCGAATGAAAAACTGTTTTTT.

This clone has just a few counts. The chain combines TRBV13 with TRBJ1-6, with 7 bases identical to TRBD1. With V trimmed by 4 bases and J by 6 bases, 9 bases remained unmatched. CDR3 size: 16 residues. Germline V CDR1 and CDR2: PRHDT, FYEKMQ (reference sequence). The CDR3 DNA sequence: TGTGCCAGCAGCTCTATTAACAGGGGACCTAATTCACCCCTCCACTTT. Protein: CASSSINRGPNSPLHF.

The V call is TRBV29-1, the J call TRBJ2-1; tentative D call: TRBD2 (5 bases). The CDR3 is made up of 13 amino acids. Germline V CDR1 and CDR2: SQVTM, ANQGSEA. V lost 4 bases and J 3 bases, leaving 10 bases between the germline ends. The CDR3 loop is CSVAELDYNEQFF. In DNA, the CDR3 is TGCAGCGTTGCTGAACTAGACTACAATGAGCAGTTCTTC.

The genes are TRBV5-5 and TRBJ1-4, with a possible D match to TRBD1 (5 bases). The CDR3 is 15 residues long. Per germline, CDR1 SGHKS and CDR2 YYEKEE (reference sequence). Trimming removed 3 bases from V and 5 bases from J, with 14 bases in between. CDR3 amino acids: CASSSATGGNEKLFF. DNA for the CDR3: TGTGCCAGCAGCTCCGCTACGGGGGGGAATGAAAAACTGTTTTTT.

This chain links TRBV10-3 with TRBJ1-5; TRBD1 agrees at 8 bases. The CDR3 loop spans 14 amino acids. CDR1 and CDR2 from the germline V gene are ENHRY and SYGVKD. V lost 5 bases and J lost 5; bases outside the gene matches: 5. The CDR3: CAISSGQDDQPQHF. The CDR3 DNA follows: TGTGCCATCAGTTCGGGACAGGACGATCAGCCCCAGCATTTT.

This clone was observed a few times. The rearrangement uses TRBV19 and TRBJ1-1, with 7 positions matching TRBD1. Germline V gives CDR1 LNHDA, CDR2 SQIVND (reference sequence). This CDR3 comprises 15 residues. The V gene end was trimmed by 0 bases and the J gene end by 8 bases; junction bases not matched to a gene: 9. The CDR3 here is CASSIDPAGGPEAFF. The DNA of the CDR3 is TGTGCCAGTAGTATAGATCCCGCAGGGGGGCCCGAAGCTTTCTTT.

The V gene is TRBV4-1, the J gene TRBJ2-2, with D perhaps matching TRBD2 (7 bases). This CDR3 comprises 14 residues. Germline CDR1 is MGHRA and CDR2 is YSYEKL. V was cut by 0 bases and J by 7 bases, with 9 bases left in between. For the CDR3, the DNA is TGCGCCAGCAGCCAAGATAGGGGGGGCGGGGAGCTGTTTTTT. It yields the protein CASSQDRGGGELFF.

The chain couples TRBV6-2 or TRBV6-3 to TRBJ1-1, with 7 bases matching TRBD1. CDR1 is MNHEY and CDR2 is SVGEGT in the germline V gene. This CDR3 is built from 15 residues. V dropped 2 bases and J dropped 1; count of bases not matched to a gene: 4. The CDR3, as DNA: TGTGCCAGCAGTTACAACAGGGGCCGGAACACTGAAGCTTTCTTT. It codes for CASSYNRGRNTEAFF.

The gene calls are TRBV7-2 and TRBJ2-7, with 10 bases lining up with TRBD2. The V segment lost 5 bases and the J segment 0 bases; nucleotides outside the gene matches: 4. Looked up from germline, CDR1 is SGHTA and CDR2 is FQGNSA. The CDR3 contains 15 residues. CDR3 nucleotides: TGTGCCAGCAGCGTTAGCGGGAGGCCCTCCTACGAGCAGTACTTC. It encodes CASSVSGRPSYEQYF.

The V and J genes are TRBV7-9 and TRBJ2-7, with 7 positions matching TRBD1. The germline V gene has CDR1 SEHNR and CDR2 FQNEAQ (reference sequence). J was trimmed by 4 bases and V by 3 bases; bases with no gene match: 6. CDR3 length: 14 residues. CDR3 sequence reads: CASSLGTGVYEQYF. DNA for the CDR3: TGTGCCAGCAGCTTGGGAACAGGGGTGTACGAGCAGTACTTC. The full variable domain, rest sourced from reference TRBV7-9 and TRBJ2-7, is DTGVSQNPRHKITKRGQNVTFRCDPISEHNRLYWYRQTLGQGPEFLTYFQNEAQLEKSRLLSDRFSAERPKGSFSTLEIQRTEQGDSAMYLCASSLGTGVYEQYFGPGTRLTVT.

The CDR3 region has the DNA TGTGCCAGCAGCCAAGTTAGTAGCGGGAGGGCCGGGGAGCTGTTTTTT. Its translation: CASSQVSSGRAGELFF. The genes are TRBV4-2 and TRBJ2-2, with 11 bases fitting TRBD2. The CDR3 is 16 residues long. With V trimmed by 1 base and J by 6 bases, 4 bases remained unmatched. CDR1 LGHNA and CDR2 YNFKEQ come from the germline V gene.

The chain carries TRBV28 and TRBJ2-1, with 10 bases matching TRBD2. Germline-derived CDR1 and CDR2 are MDHEN and SYDVKM. V shed 8 bases and J 4 bases; nucleotides not matched to a gene: 5. This CDR3 has 14 amino acids. CDR3 region: CASETSGFYNEQFF. The CDR3 bases are TGTGCCAGCGAGACTAGCGGGTTTTACAATGAGCAGTTCTTC.

The gene calls are TRBV14 and TRBJ1-2; D unclear. Trimming shortened V by 0 bases and J by 5 bases, and 13 bases separated the two germline ends. The V gene's germline CDR1 is SGHDN and CDR2 FVKESK. The length of the CDR3 is 15 residues. The DNA of the CDR3 is TGTGCCAGCAGCCAAGATGGTAGGACTAGTTATGGCTACACCTTC. Protein sequence: CASSQDGRTSYGYTF.

The rearrangement joins TRBV15 to TRBJ1-3; D not resolved. Looked up from germline, CDR1 is LNHNV and CDR2 is YYDKDF (reference sequence). The CDR3 is 15 residues long. Trimming stripped 0 bases from V and 3 bases from J, with 9 bases between. Here the CDR3 reads CATSRDSSGGNTIYF. The DNA of the CDR3 is TGTGCCACCAGCAGAGATTCATCGGGTGGAAACACCATATATTTT.

The gene calls are TRBV12-2 and TRBJ2-2; the table names TRBD1, a call not compared with the DNA. TRBV12-2 is tagged as a pseudogene. The CDR3 length is 16 residues. CDR3 sequence: CASPTPGQINTGELFF. Written as DNA, the CDR3 is TGTGCAAGTCCCACTCCGGGACAGATCAACACCGGGGAGCTGTTTTTT.

The gene calls are TRBV5-1 and TRBJ2-2; D is possibly TRBD2 (6 bases). V was shortened by 0 bases and J by 1 base, with 10 bases between the two germline ends. Germline lookup yields CDR1 SGHRS and CDR2 YFSETQ. The CDR3 runs 16 residues. Here the CDR3 reads CASSLDGGRNTGELFF. CDR3 DNA: TGCGCCAGCAGCTTGGACGGGGGAAGGAACACCGGGGAGCTGTTTTTT.

V is TRBV14 and J is TRBJ2-2, with D uncertain. Germline lookup yields CDR1 SGHDN and CDR2 FVKESK. The V and J ends lost 1 base and 2 bases respectively, with 5 bases between them. CDR3 size: 14 residues. The CDR3 DNA follows: TGTGCCAGCAGCCAAGTACAAAACACCGGGGAGCTGTTTTTT. It codes for CASSQVQNTGELFF.